This record concerns one T cell receptor beta chain sequence. Germline trimming cut 2 bases from V and 5 bases from J; bases unmatched to any gene: 5. The CDR3 covers 15 residues. From germline, CDR1 is MNHEY and CDR2 SVGAGI. Into every PCR, synthetic TCR analog templates were spiked. Assay used: immunoSEQ multiplex PCR; TCRdb lists only in-frame clones, some missing. The repertoire holds 15,000 to 20,000 clones, with around nine tenths as singletons. Time point given: pretreatment peripheral blood. Patient sample counts ranged from 1 to 8, pretreatment and on-treatment. This sample stems from a study of PD-L1 blockade in urothelial cancer. Across the whole study: About 90% of the roughly 30 patients were men with bladder-origin urothelial cancer. Patients had undergone 0 to 3 prior chemotherapy regimens.

This clonotype was obtained from a man aged 65 to 79 with urothelial cancer. The chain employs TRBV6-5 and TRBJ1-1; 10 bases agree with TRBD1. The starting material was PBMCs, obtained around atezolizumab (anti-PD-L1) treatment. As DNA, the CDR3 is TGTGCCAGCAGTTACCGAGGACAGGGGGGTACTGAAGCTTTCTTT. Residues: CASSYRGQGGTEAFF.